This TCR beta chain stems from a study of cytomegalovirus exposure and HLA in healthy donors. About the study: The 95 million to 120 million unique TCR beta sequences, from about 180 million T cells, were found by an earlier analysis. An early data release held 79 million or so unique TCRs from HLA-typed donors.

This clone was seen a handful of times. Its cognate antigen is unknown. V gave up 0 bases and J gave up 7 bases; unmatched junction bases: 6. Germline lookup yields CDR1 SGHRS and CDR2 YFSETQ. The CDR3 sequence is 14 residues long. The PCR made use of 60 Vbeta and 13 Jbeta primers. Clones were read by immunoSEQ multiplex PCR, and TCRdb kept only the in-frame ones, dropping some. This sample yields some 180,000 clones, of which about three quarters are seen a single time; roughly 3.5% belongs to the top ten. Study-wide results and caveats: Later genetic work tied a missense DCLRE1C variant to beta-chain V and J trimming.

This chain connects TRBV5-1 to TRBJ1-2, with 7 bases aligning to TRBD1. Sample: PBMCs. This clonotype was sampled from a woman aged 55-70 years in good health and CMV-seropositive. CDR3 sequence: CASSLGSRGPGYTF. Written as DNA, the CDR3 is TGCGCCAGCAGCTTGGGTTCAAGGGGGCCTGGCTACACCTTC.